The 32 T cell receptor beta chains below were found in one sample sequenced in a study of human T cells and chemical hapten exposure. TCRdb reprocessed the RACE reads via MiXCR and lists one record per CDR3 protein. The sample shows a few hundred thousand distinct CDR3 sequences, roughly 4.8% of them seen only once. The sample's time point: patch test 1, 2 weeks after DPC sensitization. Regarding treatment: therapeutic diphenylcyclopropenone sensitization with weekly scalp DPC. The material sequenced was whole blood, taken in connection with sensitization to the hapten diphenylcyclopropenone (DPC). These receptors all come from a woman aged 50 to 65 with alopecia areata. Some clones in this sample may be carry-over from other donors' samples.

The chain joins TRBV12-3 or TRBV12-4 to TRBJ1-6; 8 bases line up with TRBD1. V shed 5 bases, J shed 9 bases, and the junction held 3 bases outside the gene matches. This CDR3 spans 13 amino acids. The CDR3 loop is CASSHGTGSPLHF. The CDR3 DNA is TGTGCCAGCAGTCACGGGACAGGTTCACCCCTCCACTTT.

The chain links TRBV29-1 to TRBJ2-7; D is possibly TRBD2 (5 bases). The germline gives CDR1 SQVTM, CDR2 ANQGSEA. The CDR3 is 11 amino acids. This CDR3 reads CAAGTSYEQYF. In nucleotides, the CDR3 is TGCGCTGCGGGTACCTCCTACGAGCAGTACTTC.

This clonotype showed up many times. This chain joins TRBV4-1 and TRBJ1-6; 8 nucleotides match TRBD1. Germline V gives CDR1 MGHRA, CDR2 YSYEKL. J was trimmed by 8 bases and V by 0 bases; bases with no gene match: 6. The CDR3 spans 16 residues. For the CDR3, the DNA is TGCGCCAGCAGCCAAGATCCAGGGGGCAAGTATTCACCCCTCCACTTT. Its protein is CASSQDPGGKYSPLHF.

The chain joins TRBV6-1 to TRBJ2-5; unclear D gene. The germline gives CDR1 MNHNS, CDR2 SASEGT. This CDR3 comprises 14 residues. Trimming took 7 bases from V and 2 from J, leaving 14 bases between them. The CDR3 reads CASKMDVGQETQYF. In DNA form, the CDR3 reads TGTGCCAGCAAGATGGACGTGGGGCAAGAGACCCAGTACTTC.

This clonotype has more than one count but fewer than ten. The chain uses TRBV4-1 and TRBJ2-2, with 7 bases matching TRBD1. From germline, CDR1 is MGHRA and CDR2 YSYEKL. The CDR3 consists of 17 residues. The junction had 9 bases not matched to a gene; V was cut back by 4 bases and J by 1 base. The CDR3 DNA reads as TGCGCCAGCAGCCCCCGGGTAGGGGGCGGGAACACCGGGGAGCTGTTTTTT. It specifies CASSPRVGGGNTGELFF.

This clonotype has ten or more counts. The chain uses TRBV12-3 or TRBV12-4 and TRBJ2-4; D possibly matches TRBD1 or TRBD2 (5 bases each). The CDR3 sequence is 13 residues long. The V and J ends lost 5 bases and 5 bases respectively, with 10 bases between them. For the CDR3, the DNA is TGTGCCAGCAGTCAACCGGGGCAAAACATTCAGTACTTC. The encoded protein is CASSQPGQNIQYF.

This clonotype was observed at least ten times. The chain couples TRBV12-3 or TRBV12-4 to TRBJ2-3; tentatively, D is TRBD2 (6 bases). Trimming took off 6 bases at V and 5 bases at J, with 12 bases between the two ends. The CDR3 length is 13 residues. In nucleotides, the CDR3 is TGTGCCAGCAGGCGAACGGGAGAAGATACGCAGTATTTT. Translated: CASRRTGEDTQYF.

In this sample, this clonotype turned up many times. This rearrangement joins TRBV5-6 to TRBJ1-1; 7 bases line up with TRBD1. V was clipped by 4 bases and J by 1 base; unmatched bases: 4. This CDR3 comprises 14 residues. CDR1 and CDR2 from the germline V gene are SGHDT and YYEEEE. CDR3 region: CASSLDRRNTEAFF. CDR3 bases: TGTGCCAGCAGCCTGGACAGGAGGAACACTGAAGCTTTCTTT.

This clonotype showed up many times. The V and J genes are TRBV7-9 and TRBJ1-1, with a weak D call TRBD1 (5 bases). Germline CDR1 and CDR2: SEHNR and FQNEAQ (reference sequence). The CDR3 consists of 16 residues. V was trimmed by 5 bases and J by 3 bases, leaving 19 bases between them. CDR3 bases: TGTGCCAGCAGCCAAGTGTTAGGACTGGGGGACACTGAAGCTTTCTTT. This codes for CASSQVLGLGDTEAFF.

Here the CDR3 reads CASSIDRLNQPQHF. CDR3 nucleotide sequence: TGTGCCAGTAGTATAGATCGGCTGAATCAGCCCCAGCATTTT. The gene calls are TRBV19 and TRBJ1-5; no firm D call. Trimming pared 0 bases from V and 4 bases from J, leaving 7 bases between. The CDR3 has 14 amino acids. CDR1 LNHDA and CDR2 SQIVND come from the germline V gene (reference sequence).

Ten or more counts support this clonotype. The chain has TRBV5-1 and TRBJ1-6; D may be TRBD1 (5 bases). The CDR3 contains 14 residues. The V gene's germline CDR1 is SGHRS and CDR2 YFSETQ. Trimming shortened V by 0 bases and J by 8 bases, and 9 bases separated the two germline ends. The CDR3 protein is CASSLGQGDSPLHF. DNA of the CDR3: TGCGCCAGCAGCTTGGGGCAGGGCGATTCACCCCTCCACTTT.

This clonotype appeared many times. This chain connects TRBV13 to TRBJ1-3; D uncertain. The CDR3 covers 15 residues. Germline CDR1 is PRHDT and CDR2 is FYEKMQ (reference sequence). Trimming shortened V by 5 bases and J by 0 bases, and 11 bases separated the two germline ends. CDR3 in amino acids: CASSRDRYSGNTIYF. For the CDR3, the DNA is TGTGCCAGCAGCCGAGACCGGTACTCTGGAAACACCATATATTTT. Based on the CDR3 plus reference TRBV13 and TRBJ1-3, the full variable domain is AAGVIQSPRHLIKEKRETATLKCYPIPRHDTVYWYQQGPGQDPQFLISFYEKMQSDKGSIPDRFSAQQFSDYHSELNMSSLELGDSALYFCASSRDRYSGNTIYFGEGSWLTVV.

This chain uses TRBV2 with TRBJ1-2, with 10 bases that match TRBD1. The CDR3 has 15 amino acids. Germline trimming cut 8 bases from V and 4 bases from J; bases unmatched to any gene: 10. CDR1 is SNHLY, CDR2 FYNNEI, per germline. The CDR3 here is CASRGTGVGSYGYTF. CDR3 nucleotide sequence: TGTGCCAGCCGAGGGACAGGGGTGGGTAGCTATGGCTACACCTTC.

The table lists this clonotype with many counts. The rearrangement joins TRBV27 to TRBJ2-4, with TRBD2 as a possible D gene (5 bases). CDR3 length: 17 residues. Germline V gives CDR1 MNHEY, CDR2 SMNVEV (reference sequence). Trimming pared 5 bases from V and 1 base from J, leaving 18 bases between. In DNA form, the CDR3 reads TGTGCCAGCAGTACCCACCCCTCTAGCCACGCCAAAAACATTCAGTACTTC. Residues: CASSTHPSSHAKNIQYF.

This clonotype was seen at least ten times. The CDR3 protein is CSARVQSNEQYF. The CDR3 DNA is TGCAGTGCTAGAGTCCAGAGTAACGAGCAGTACTTC. The chain uses TRBV20-1 and TRBJ2-7; D is unclear. The length of the CDR3 is 12 residues. Trimming pared 1 base from V and 5 bases from J, leaving 9 bases between. The germline gives CDR1 DFQATT, CDR2 SNEGSKA (reference sequence).

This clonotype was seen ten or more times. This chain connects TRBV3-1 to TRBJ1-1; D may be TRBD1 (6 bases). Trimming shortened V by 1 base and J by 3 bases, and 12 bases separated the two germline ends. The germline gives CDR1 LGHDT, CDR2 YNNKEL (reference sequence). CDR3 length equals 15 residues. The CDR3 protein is CASSQAQGIYTEAFF. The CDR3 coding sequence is TGTGCCAGCAGCCAAGCCCAGGGGATATACACTGAAGCTTTCTTT.

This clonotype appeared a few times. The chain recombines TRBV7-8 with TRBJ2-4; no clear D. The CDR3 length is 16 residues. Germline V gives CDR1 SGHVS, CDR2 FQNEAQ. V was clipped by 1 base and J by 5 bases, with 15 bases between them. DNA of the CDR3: TGTGCCAGCAGCTTAGGAACTCGATCTCCCCAAAACATTCAGTACTTC. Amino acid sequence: CASSLGTRSPQNIQYF. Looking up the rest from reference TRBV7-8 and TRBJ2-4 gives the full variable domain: GAGVSQSPRYKVAKRGQDVALRCDPISGHVSLFWYQQALGQGPEFLTYFQNEAQLDKSGLPSDRFFAERPEGSVSTLKIQRTQQEDSAVYLCASSLGTRSPQNIQYFGAGTRLSVL.

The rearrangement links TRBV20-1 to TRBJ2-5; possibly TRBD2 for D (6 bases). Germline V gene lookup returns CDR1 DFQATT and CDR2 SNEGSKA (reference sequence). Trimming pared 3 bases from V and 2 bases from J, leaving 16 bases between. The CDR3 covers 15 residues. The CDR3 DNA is TGCAGTGCTAGCTTCCATGGGGGGAAACAAGAGACCCAGTACTTC. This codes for CSASFHGGKQETQYF.

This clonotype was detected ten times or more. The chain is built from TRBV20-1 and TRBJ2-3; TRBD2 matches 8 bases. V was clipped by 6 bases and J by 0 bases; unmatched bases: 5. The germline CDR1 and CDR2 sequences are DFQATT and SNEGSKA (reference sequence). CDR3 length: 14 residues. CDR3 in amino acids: CSAGGETSTDTQYF. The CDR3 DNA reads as TGCAGTGCCGGGGGGGAAACTAGCACAGATACGCAGTATTTT.

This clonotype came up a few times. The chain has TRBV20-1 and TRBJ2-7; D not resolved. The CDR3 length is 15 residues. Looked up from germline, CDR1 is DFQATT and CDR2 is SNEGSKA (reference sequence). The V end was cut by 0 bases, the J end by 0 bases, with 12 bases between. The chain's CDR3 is CSARDPARSSYEQYF. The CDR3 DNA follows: TGCAGTGCTAGAGATCCAGCGAGAAGCTCCTACGAGCAGTACTTC.

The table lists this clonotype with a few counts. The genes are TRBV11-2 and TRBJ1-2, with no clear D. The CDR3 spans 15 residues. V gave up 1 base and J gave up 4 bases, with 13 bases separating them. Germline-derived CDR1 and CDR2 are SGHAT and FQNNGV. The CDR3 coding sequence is TGTGCCAGCAGCTTAGGGACGGGTATGGCCTATGGCTACACCTTC. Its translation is CASSLGTGMAYGYTF.

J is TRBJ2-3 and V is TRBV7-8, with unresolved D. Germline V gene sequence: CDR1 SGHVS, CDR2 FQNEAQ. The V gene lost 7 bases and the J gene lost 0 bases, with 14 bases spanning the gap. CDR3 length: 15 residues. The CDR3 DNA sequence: TGTGCCAGCAAGGCCCCCGGCTATAGCACAGATACGCAGTATTTT. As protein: CASKAPGYSTDTQYF.

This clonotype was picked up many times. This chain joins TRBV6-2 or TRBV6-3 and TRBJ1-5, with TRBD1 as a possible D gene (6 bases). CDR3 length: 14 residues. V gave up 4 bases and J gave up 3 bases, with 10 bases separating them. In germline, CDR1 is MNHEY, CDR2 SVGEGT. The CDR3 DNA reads TGTGCCAGCAGTTCTACAGGGACCAATCAGCCCCAGCATTTT. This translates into CASSSTGTNQPQHF.

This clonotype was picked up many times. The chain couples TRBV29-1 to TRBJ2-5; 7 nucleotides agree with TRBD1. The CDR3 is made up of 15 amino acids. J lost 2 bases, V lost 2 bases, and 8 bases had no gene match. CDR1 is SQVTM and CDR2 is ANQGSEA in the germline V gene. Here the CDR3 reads CSVERWDRSQETQYF. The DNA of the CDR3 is TGCAGCGTTGAAAGATGGGACAGATCACAAGAGACCCAGTACTTC.

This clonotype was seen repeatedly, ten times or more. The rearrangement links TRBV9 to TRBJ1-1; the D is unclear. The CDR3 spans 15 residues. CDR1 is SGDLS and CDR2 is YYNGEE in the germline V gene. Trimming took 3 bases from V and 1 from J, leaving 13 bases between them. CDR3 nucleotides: TGTGCCAGCAGCGCGGGGTCTTTGGGGAACACTGAAGCTTTCTTT. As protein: CASSAGSLGNTEAFF.

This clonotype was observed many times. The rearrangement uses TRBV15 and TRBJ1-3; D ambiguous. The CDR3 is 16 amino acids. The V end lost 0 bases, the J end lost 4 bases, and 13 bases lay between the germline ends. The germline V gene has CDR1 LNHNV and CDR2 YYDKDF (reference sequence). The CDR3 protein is CATSRERGEEGNTIYF. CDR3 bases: TGTGCCACCAGCAGAGAGAGAGGAGAGGAGGGAAACACCATATATTTT.

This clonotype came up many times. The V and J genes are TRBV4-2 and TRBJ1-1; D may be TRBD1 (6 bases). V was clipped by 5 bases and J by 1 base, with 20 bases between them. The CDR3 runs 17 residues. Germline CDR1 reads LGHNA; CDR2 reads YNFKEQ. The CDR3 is CASSNPDSSLKNTEAFF. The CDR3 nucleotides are TGTGCCAGCAGCAACCCGGACAGCAGCCTAAAGAACACTGAAGCTTTCTTT.

Here the CDR3 reads CASSLPAGSANTEAFF. The CDR3 DNA is TGTGCCAGCAGCTTGCCGGCGGGGAGTGCCAACACTGAAGCTTTCTTT. This chain links TRBV5-4 with TRBJ1-1; D ambiguous. Germline CDR1 and CDR2: SGHNT and YYREEE (reference sequence). Trimming took 1 base from V and 2 from J, leaving 15 bases between them. The CDR3 spans 16 residues. Full variable domain (outside the CDR3, taken from reference TRBV5-4 and TRBJ1-1): ETGVTQSPTHLIKTRGQQVTLRCSSQSGHNTVSWYQQALGQGPQFIFQYYREEENGRGNFPPRFSGLQFPNYSSELNVNALELDDSALYLCASSLPAGSANTEAFFGQGTRLTVV.

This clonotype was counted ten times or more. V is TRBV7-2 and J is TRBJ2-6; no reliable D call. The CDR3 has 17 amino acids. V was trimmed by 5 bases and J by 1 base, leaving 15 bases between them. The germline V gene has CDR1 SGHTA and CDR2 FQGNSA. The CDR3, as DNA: TGTGCCAGCAGCCCGTGGGCGGCACTATCTGGGGCCAACGTCCTGACTTTC. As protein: CASSPWAALSGANVLTF.

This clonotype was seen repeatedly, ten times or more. In DNA form, the CDR3 reads TGTGCCAGCAGTTTATCGTACGGGAGCAATCAGCCCCAGCATTTT. It is translated as CASSLSYGSNQPQHF. The chain uses TRBV27 and TRBJ1-5; D unresolved. The ends were cut back, 0 bases at V and 1 base at J, with 7 bases in the middle. Germline V CDR1 and CDR2: MNHEY, SMNVEV (reference sequence). The CDR3 is 15 residues long.

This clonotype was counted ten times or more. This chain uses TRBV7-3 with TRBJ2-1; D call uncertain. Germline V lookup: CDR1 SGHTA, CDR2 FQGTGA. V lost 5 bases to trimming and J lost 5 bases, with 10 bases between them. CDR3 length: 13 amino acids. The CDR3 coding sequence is TGTGCCAGCAGCCCCTCGCCGGACAATGAGCAGTTCTTC. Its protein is CASSPSPDNEQFF.

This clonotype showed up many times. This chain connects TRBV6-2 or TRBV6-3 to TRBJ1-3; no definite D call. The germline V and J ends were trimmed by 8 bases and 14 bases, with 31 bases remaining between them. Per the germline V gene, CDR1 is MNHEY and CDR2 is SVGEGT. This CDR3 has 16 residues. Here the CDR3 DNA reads TGTGCCAGCTGTTCCGACCCGGGAATCCCAATGTCGGCCGTATATTTT. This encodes CASCSDPGIPMSAVYF.